What follows is one TCR beta chain and its context. It was within 2 weeks before study entry that exposed participants met a COVID-19 case. Per the germline V gene, CDR1 is MNHEY and CDR2 is SVGAGI. V lost 6 bases, J lost 8 bases, and 13 bases lay in between. The CDR3 contains 12 residues. This sample was taken from a study of blood T cell repertoires in COVID-19. Background on the study: Sites across the United States, Italy and Spain contributed samples from acute and convalescent COVID-19. T cells, B-cell-depleted T cells, or PBMCs provided the cDNA or gDNA that served as material.

Clones were read by immunoSEQ multiplex PCR, and TCRdb kept only the in-frame ones, dropping some. The top ten clones hold about 0.83% of a sample with 350,000 to 400,000 clones, approximately 93% of them seen once. The specimen sequenced was PBMCs or T cells enriched from blood (not recorded which). The V call is TRBV6-5, the J call TRBJ1-1, with no clear D. This receptor was obtained from a woman aged 40 to 50 who had been exposed to COVID-19. CDR3 coding DNA: TGTGCCAGCAGCCCCCTCTTGAGGGAAGCTTTCTTT. It translates to CASSPLLREAFF.